Listed here are 20 T cell receptor beta chains from one sample, sequenced in a study of blood T cell repertoires in COVID-19. Generated by immunoSEQ multiplex PCR, the TCRdb table keeps only in-frame clones and is missing some. In the table there are about 280,000 clones, approximately 83% of which are singletons. Sequenced: peripheral blood. Every receptor here comes from a woman aged 45-65 years who had recovered from COVID-19.

The chain uses TRBV6-4 and TRBJ2-6; 7 bases line up with TRBD1. Germline V gene data show CDR1 as MRHNA and CDR2 as SNTAGT. V dropped 5 bases and J dropped 4; count of bases not matched to a gene: 2. The CDR3 has 14 residues. The CDR3 DNA reads TGTGCCAGCAGTACAGGGGCAGGGGCCAACGTCCTGACTTTC. This translates into CASSTGAGANVLTF.

The J gene is TRBJ2-1, the V gene TRBV6-4, with a possible D match to TRBD2 (5 bases). V was clipped by 2 bases and J by 9 bases, with 11 bases between them. The V gene's germline CDR1 is MRHNA and CDR2 SNTAGT. There are 13 residues in the CDR3. CDR3 nucleotides: TGTGCCAGCAGTGACGGGGAGTCTGGTGAGCAGTTCTTC. It translates to CASSDGESGEQFF.

The chain recombines TRBV20-1 with TRBJ2-3; D unresolved. Trimming removed 7 bases from V and 3 bases from J, with 8 bases in between. This CDR3 has 11 amino acids. The germline V gene has CDR1 DFQATT and CDR2 SNEGSKA (reference sequence). The CDR3 region is CSVRKTDTQYF. The CDR3 coding sequence is TGCAGTGTCAGGAAGACAGATACGCAGTATTTT.

The chain is built from TRBV3-1 (or the pseudogene TRBV3-2) and TRBJ1-3; 9 nucleotides align to TRBD1. Germline CDR1 LGHDT, CDR2 YNNKEL (reference sequence). Trimming at V came to 4 bases and at J to 3 bases, leaving 7 bases not matched to a gene. The CDR3 loop spans 16 amino acids. For the CDR3, the DNA is TGTGCCAGCAGCCGAACAGGGGGCGCATATGGAAACACCATATATTTT. Protein: CASSRTGGAYGNTIYF.

V usage is TRBV5-1 and J usage is TRBJ1-2, with 12 nucleotides matching TRBD1. The germline CDR1 and CDR2 sequences are SGHRS and YFSETQ. The CDR3 loop spans 16 amino acids. V gave up 4 bases and J gave up 4 bases; unmatched junction bases: 8. The CDR3 region is CASSVGTGGLLYGYTF. The CDR3 DNA is TGCGCCAGCAGCGTTGGGACAGGGGGCCTACTCTATGGCTACACCTTC.

The chain is built from TRBV9 and TRBJ2-5; no clear D. There are 13 residues in the CDR3. V lost 0 bases, J lost 5 bases, and 8 bases lay in between. The V gene's germline CDR1 is SGDLS and CDR2 YYNGEE. The CDR3 here is CASSVATGETQYF. CDR3 nucleotides: TGTGCCAGCAGCGTAGCTACCGGGGAGACCCAGTACTTC.

The chain employs TRBV7-2 and TRBJ2-5; D gene unclear. Germline V CDR1 and CDR2: SGHTA, FQGNSA. This CDR3 spans 16 amino acids. V lost 1 base and J lost 0, with 12 bases in between. CDR3 coding DNA: TGTGCCAGCAGCTTAGTTCCAGGAACGTACCAAGAGACCCAGTACTTC. This encodes CASSLVPGTYQETQYF.

This clone has a count of ten or more. An end of the junction does not agree with germline; a read error may underlie this. The rearrangement joins TRBV6-1 to TRBJ2-1, with TRBD2 matching over 7 bases. Germline V gene sequence: CDR1 MNHNS, CDR2 SASEGT. This CDR3 spans 15 amino acids. CDR3: CASSEGEGSYNEQFF. For the CDR3, the DNA is TGTGCCAGCAGCGAAGGGGAGGGGTCCTACAATGAGCAGTTCTTC.

The chain joins TRBV18 to TRBJ1-5; the D is unclear. The CDR3 runs 14 residues. CDR1 and CDR2 from the germline V gene are KGHSH and LQKENI. Trimming left V 2 bases short and J 6 bases short, with 11 bases between. The CDR3 reads CASSPGGSGQPQHF. The CDR3 DNA reads as TGTGCCAGCTCACCAGGTGGGTCAGGTCAGCCCCAGCATTTT.

J is TRBJ1-6 and V is TRBV19, with 8 bases identical to TRBD1. The J segment lost 7 bases and the V segment lost 3 bases, leaving 8 bases of the junction unmatched. Germline CDR1 LNHDA, CDR2 SQIVND (reference sequence). The CDR3 totals 16 residues. The CDR3 protein is CASSMVGQALNSPLHF. The CDR3 DNA sequence: TGTGCCAGTAGTATGGTGGGACAGGCCTTGAATTCACCCCTCCACTTT.

The chain employs TRBV24-1 and TRBJ2-5, with D possibly TRBD1 on 5 matching bases. Germline loops: CDR1 KGHDR, CDR2 SFDVKD. V was clipped by 3 bases and J by 5 bases, with 21 bases between them. CDR3 length: 17 amino acids. CDR3 protein: CATSDPGSSRPRETQYF. The CDR3 nucleotides are TGTGCCACCAGTGATCCAGGGTCGTCGAGACCGCGGGAGACCCAGTACTTC.

The rearrangement joins TRBV18 to TRBJ1-3, with unresolved D. Trimming removed 0 bases at V and 2 bases at J, with 5 bases between. The CDR3 is 14 residues long. Germline V gene data show CDR1 as KGHSH and CDR2 as LQKENI. The CDR3 reads CASSPPPAGNTIYF. The CDR3 bases are TGTGCCAGCTCACCACCCCCGGCTGGAAACACCATATATTTT.

The CDR3 nucleotides are TGTGCCAGCAGCTTGGGGACAGGGATCAATCAGCCCCAGCATTTT. Amino acid sequence: CASSLGTGINQPQHF. V and J are TRBV7-8 and TRBJ1-5; the match to TRBD1 covers 9 bases. Germline CDR1 and CDR2: SGHVS and FQNEAQ. With V trimmed by 3 bases and J by 3 bases, 3 bases remained unmatched. The CDR3 has 15 amino acids. Full variable domain (outside the CDR3, taken from reference TRBV7-8 and TRBJ1-5): GAGVSQSPRYKVAKRGQDVALRCDPISGHVSLFWYQQALGQGPEFLTYFQNEAQLDKSGLPSDRFFAERPEGSVSTLKIQRTQQEDSAVYLCASSLGTGINQPQHFGDGTRLSIL.

The V and J genes are TRBV4-2 and TRBJ1-2, with 7 positions matching TRBD1. The CDR3 loop spans 15 amino acids. The germline CDR1 and CDR2 sequences are LGHNA and YNFKEQ. Trimming took 0 bases from V and 6 from J; bases not matched to a gene: 7. In DNA, the CDR3 is TGTGCCAGCAGCCAAGATTTTGACAGGGCCGATGGCTACACCTTC. The encoded protein is CASSQDFDRADGYTF.

The rearrangement joins TRBV5-6 to TRBJ1-2; maybe TRBD1 (6 bases). V was cut by 2 bases and J by 3 bases, with 8 bases left in between. Germline V lookup: CDR1 SGHDT, CDR2 YYEEEE. The CDR3 is 13 amino acids. CDR3 nucleotides: TGTGCCAGCAGCTTTAACAGGGACTATGGCTACACCTTC. This codes for CASSFNRDYGYTF.

V gene TRBV9 combines with J gene TRBJ1-5; a possible D gene is TRBD1 (6 bases). V gave up 8 bases and J gave up 0 bases, with 15 bases separating them. The CDR3 extends over 15 amino acids. Germline V gives CDR1 SGDLS, CDR2 YYNGEE. CDR3 bases: TGTGCCAGTTCGACAGGCCCAAATAGCAATCAGCCCCAGCATTTT. It encodes CASSTGPNSNQPQHF.

The chain combines TRBV3-1 (or the pseudogene TRBV3-2) with TRBJ2-5; no firm D call. The CDR3 has 13 residues. The V gene lost 2 bases and the J gene lost 2 bases, with 6 bases spanning the gap. Germline-derived CDR1 and CDR2 are LGHDT and YNNKEL (reference sequence). The CDR3 spells CASSQYMQETQYF. For the CDR3, the DNA is TGTGCCAGCAGCCAATACATGCAAGAGACCCAGTACTTC.

The chain uses TRBV28 and TRBJ2-3, with D uncertain. Germline CDR1 is MDHEN and CDR2 is SYDVKM. V lost 2 bases to trimming and J lost 0 bases, with 9 bases between them. The CDR3 is made up of 15 amino acids. The CDR3 region has the DNA TGTGCCAGCAGTTTAAACGCCGCGAGCACAGATACGCAGTATTTT. Translation gives CASSLNAASTDTQYF.

The chain combines TRBV7-9 with TRBJ1-1; D gene ambiguous. Trimming took 2 bases from V and 0 from J, leaving 16 bases between them. This CDR3 comprises 17 residues. CDR1 and CDR2 from the germline V gene are SEHNR and FQNEAQ (reference sequence). CDR3 DNA: TGTGCCAGCAGCTTACTAGTTTCGGTGCCAGTGAACACTGAAGCTTTCTTT. Translated: CASSLLVSVPVNTEAFF.

This chain joins TRBV19 and TRBJ2-2; D is ambiguous. V lost 2 bases and J 4 bases, leaving 5 bases between the germline ends. The length of the CDR3 is 13 residues. Germline V lookup: CDR1 LNHDA, CDR2 SQIVND (reference sequence). The CDR3 protein is CASSILFTGELFF. CDR3 sequence (DNA): TGTGCCAGTAGTATACTCTTCACCGGGGAGCTGTTTTTT.